The rows below give T cell receptor beta chains drawn from one sample of a study of shared clonotypes between healthy human individuals. The protocol was immunoSEQ multiplex PCR, while the TCRdb copy is restricted to in-frame clones and leaves out a portion. The data hold roughly 2,000,000 clones, with 80% to 95% observed a single time. Sequenced input: naive CD8+ T cells from PBMCs. These receptors originate from a man aged 18 to 29 in good health. Some clones in this sample may be carry-over from other donors' samples. The CDR3 runs from the conserved cysteine through the conserved F or W. Fields, in order: D gene, J gene, clone size, V gene, CDR3 protein, CDR3 DNA. A D gene is named only where the DNA matches it firmly. Some rows mark clone size as missing; the rest say once, few, many or name a class of expanded clone.

NA | TRBJ2-7 | NA | TRBV27 | CASSSGRRRPYEQYF | TGTGCCAGCAGTTCGGGAAGGCGGAGGCCCTACGAGCAGTACTTC
NA | TRBJ2-7 | NA | TRBV4-3 | CASSQDLDGTIPSEQYF | TGCGCCAGCAGCCAAGATCTCGACGGGACGATCCCCTCCGAGCAGTACTTC
NA | TRBJ1-5 | NA | TRBV9 | CASSLTGVNQPQHF | TGTGCCAGCAGCTTAACAGGAGTGAATCAGCCCCAGCATTTT
NA | TRBJ1-5 | NA | TRBV19 | CASSLNSNQPQHF | TGTGCCAGTAGCCTCAATAGCAATCAGCCCCAGCATTTT
TRBD1 | TRBJ1-4 | NA | TRBV5-4 | CASQEGGGEKLFF | TGTGCCTCTCAGGAAGGGGGCGGTGAAAAACTGTTTTTT
TRBD1 | TRBJ2-5 | NA | TRBV6-5 | CASSSIRTGREETQYF | TGTGCCAGCAGTTCAATTCGGACAGGACGAGAAGAGACCCAGTACTTC
NA | TRBJ1-2 | NA | TRBV27 | CASSLSTAFSSYGYTF | TGTGCCAGCAGTTTATCGACGGCCTTTTCCTCCTATGGCTACACCTTC
TRBD1 | TRBJ2-7 | NA | TRBV27 | CASSSGQGVDYEQYF | TGTGCCAGCAGTTCTGGACAGGGAGTCGACTACGAGCAGTACTTC
NA | TRBJ2-6 | NA | TRBV13 | CASSSNRGRGANVLTF | TGTGCCAGCAGCTCGAATCGGGGGCGTGGGGCCAACGTCCTGACTTTC
NA | TRBJ1-1 | NA | TRBV27 | CASSLRTGTEAFF | TGTGCCAGCAGTTTACGGACCGGCACTGAAGCTTTCTTT
TRBD1 | TRBJ2-1 | once | TRBV7-6 | CASSLLGDRAYGEQFF | TGTGCCAGCAGCCTCCTAGGAGACAGGGCTTACGGTGAGCAGTTCTTC
NA | TRBJ1-2 | NA | TRBV29-1 | CSVQVSGGTYLDTF | TGCAGCGTCCAAGTGTCCGGGGGCACATATTTGGACACCTTC
TRBD2 | TRBJ2-1 | NA | TRBV4-2 | CASSQGGGPYNEQFF | TGTGCCAGCAGCCAGGGGGGAGGGCCATACAATGAGCAGTTCTTC
NA | TRBJ2-5 | NA | TRBV30 | CAWSGGEETQYF | TGTGCCTGGAGTGGGGGGGAAGAGACCCAGTACTTC
NA | TRBJ1-1 | NA | TRBV19 | CASSSYEEGRTEAFF | TGTGCCAGTAGTTCTTACGAGGAGGGGAGAACTGAAGCTTTCTTT
TRBD1 | TRBJ1-1 | NA | TRBV11-2 | CASRSWTGIPMNTEAFF | TGTGCCAGCAGGTCTTGGACAGGGATACCTATGAACACTGAAGCTTTCTTT
TRBD2 | TRBJ2-1 | NA | TRBV10-2 | CASDGGRARGNEQFF | TGCGCCAGCGACGGCGGGAGGGCGCGGGGAAATGAGCAGTTCTTC
NA | TRBJ2-5 | NA | TRBV6-1 | CASSEVGRHTWQETQYF | TGTGCCAGCAGTGAAGTGGGTCGCCACACATGGCAAGAGACCCAGTACTTC
NA | TRBJ2-2 | NA | TRBV28 | CASRHRADTGELFF | TGTGCCAGCAGACACAGGGCCGACACCGGGGAGCTGTTTTTT
NA | TRBJ2-1 | NA | TRBV7-9 | CASSSTLSYNEQFF | TGTGCCAGCAGCTCTACCCTCTCCTACAATGAGCAGTTCTTC
TRBD2 | TRBJ2-7 | NA | TRBV7-9 | CASSLSGGRIYEQYF | TGTGCCAGCAGCTTATCTGGCGGGAGGATCTACGAGCAGTACTTC
NA | TRBJ2-7 | NA | TRBV5-1 | CASREGTGGYYEQYF | TGCGCCAGCAGGGAAGGGACTGGCGGATACTACGAGCAGTACTTC
TRBD2 | TRBJ2-1 | NA | TRBV29-1 | CSVGGLAGEKSLDNEQFF | TGCAGCGTTGGCGGACTAGCGGGAGAGAAGTCATTAGATAATGAGCAGTTCTTC
NA | TRBJ1-5 | few | TRBV5-6 | CASSLAGGQPQHF | TGTGCCAGCAGCTTGGCCGGGGGCCAGCCCCAGCATTTT
NA | TRBJ1-6 | NA | TRBV30 | CAWSTRAALGSPLHF | TGTGCCTGGAGTACCCGGGCCGCCCTCGGGTCACCCCTCCACTTT
NA | TRBJ2-7 | NA | TRBV27 | CASSPREAGSFYEQYF | TGTGCCAGCAGTCCCCGAGAGGCAGGCTCCTTCTACGAGCAGTACTTC
NA | TRBJ2-1 | NA | TRBV5-1 | CASRTGRDYNEQFF | TGCGCCAGCAGGACAGGGAGGGACTACAATGAGCAGTTCTTC
TRBD2 | TRBJ2-3 | NA | TRBV27 | CASSLWGGGPDTQYF | TGTGCCAGCAGTTTATGGGGGGGAGGGCCAGATACGCAGTATTTT